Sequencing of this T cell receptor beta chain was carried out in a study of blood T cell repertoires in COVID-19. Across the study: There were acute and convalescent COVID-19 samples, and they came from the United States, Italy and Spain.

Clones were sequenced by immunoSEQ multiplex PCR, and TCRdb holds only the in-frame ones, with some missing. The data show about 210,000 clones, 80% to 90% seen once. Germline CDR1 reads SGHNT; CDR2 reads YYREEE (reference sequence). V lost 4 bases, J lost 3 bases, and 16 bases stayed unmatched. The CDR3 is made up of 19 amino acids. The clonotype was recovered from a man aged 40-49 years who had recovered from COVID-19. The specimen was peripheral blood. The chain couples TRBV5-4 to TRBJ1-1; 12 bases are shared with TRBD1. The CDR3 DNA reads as TGTGCCAGCAGCCAAGTAACGTTCGGGACAGGGGGCCCGTACACTGAAGCTTTCTTT. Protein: CASSQVTFGTGGPYTEAFF.